This T cell receptor beta chain was recovered during a study of PD-1 blockade in classical Hodgkin lymphoma. Study-wide findings and caveats: Possibly reflecting disease activity or prior therapy, repertoire differences have causes that remain undefined.

With respect to this clone: What it recognizes is unknown.

Time point here: newly diagnosed, previously untreated cHL patient sample. J was trimmed by 1 base and V by 8 bases; bases with no gene match: 17. The CDR3 has 18 residues. CDR1 is LNHDA, CDR2 SQIVND, per germline (reference sequence). Clones were read by immunoSEQ multiplex PCR, and TCRdb kept only the in-frame ones, dropping some. The sample yields tens of thousands of clones, approximately 93% seen once. The sequencing sample was made of peripheral blood mononuclear cells (PBMCs). The sequence came from a human donor with classical Hodgkin lymphoma. The chain carries TRBV19 and TRBJ1-2; 9 positions match TRBD1. The CDR3 sequence is CASSTSRDRDYRNYGYTF. The CDR3 DNA follows: TGTGCCAGTTCGACCTCCCGGGACAGGGACTACCGTAACTATGGCTACACCTTC. Full variable domain (outside the CDR3, taken from reference TRBV19 and TRBJ1-2): DGGITQSPKYLFRKEGQNVTLSCEQNLNHDAMYWYRQDPGQGLRLIYYSQIVNDFQKGDIAEGYSVSREKKESFPLTVTSAQKNPTAFYLCASSTSRDRDYRNYGYTFGSGTRLTVV.